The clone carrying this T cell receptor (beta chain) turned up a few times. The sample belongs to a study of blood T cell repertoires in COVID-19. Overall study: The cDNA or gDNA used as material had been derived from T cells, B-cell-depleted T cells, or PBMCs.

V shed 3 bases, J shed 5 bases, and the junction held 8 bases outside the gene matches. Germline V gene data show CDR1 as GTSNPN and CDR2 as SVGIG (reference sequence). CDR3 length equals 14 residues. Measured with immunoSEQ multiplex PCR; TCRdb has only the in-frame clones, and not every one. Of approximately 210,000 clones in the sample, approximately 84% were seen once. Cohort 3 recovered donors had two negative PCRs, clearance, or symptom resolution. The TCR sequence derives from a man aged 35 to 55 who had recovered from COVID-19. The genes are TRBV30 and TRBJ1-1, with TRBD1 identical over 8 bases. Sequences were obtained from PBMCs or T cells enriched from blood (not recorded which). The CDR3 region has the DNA TGTGCCTGGAGGGCTGACAGGGGTGGGACTGAAGCTTTCTTT. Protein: CAWRADRGGTEAFF.